This TCR beta chain was observed in a study of cytomegalovirus exposure and HLA in healthy donors. Broader study findings: Compared with the approximately 680-donor mean, an Asian-associated ancestry cluster reportedly had fewer N-insertions, according to a later analysis. Analyzed later, association rates of TCRs varied across HLA loci, with DRB1 most and HLA-C fewest.

The PCR had 60 Vbeta and 13 Jbeta primers. TCRdb's table, derived via immunoSEQ multiplex PCR, lists solely in-frame clones and lacks some. In all, the sample yields 150,000 or so clones. The CDR3 loop spans 11 amino acids. With 6 bases removed from V and 6 bases from J, the gap between germline ends came to 9 bases. CDR1 is MNHNS and CDR2 is SASEGT in the germline V gene. A note on this clone: Its antigen remains unidentified.

The chain employs TRBV6-1 and TRBJ2-7; a weak D match, TRBD1 (5 bases). The origin of this receptor is a woman in her 50s in good health and CMV-seronegative. Sequences were obtained from PBMCs. CDR3 sequence: CASRDNFEQYF. The CDR3 DNA reads as TGTGCCAGCAGGGACAATTTCGAGCAGTACTTC.